Given below is one T cell receptor (beta chain) in context. This sample is drawn from a study of blood T cell repertoires in COVID-19. Study overall: COVID-19 samples, acute and convalescent, were from the United States, Italy and Spain. The analysed material was cDNA or gDNA that came from T cells, B-cell-depleted T cells, or PBMCs.

The CDR3 is made up of 16 amino acids. Trimming took 0 bases from V and 0 from J, leaving 12 bases between them. The germline gives CDR1 SQVTM, CDR2 ANQGSEA. In the original analysis: Reference gene primer amplification gave estimated nucleated cell counts. The repertoire was sequenced with immunoSEQ multiplex PCR; TCRdb's copy has only in-frame clones and lacks some. V and J calls and clone size are given by that table; D and trimming were obtained from the DNA. This table holds approximately 150,000 clones, about nine tenths found once. Sequencing used peripheral blood. The source of this sequence is a woman aged 50 to 60 with acute or convalescent COVID-19. The V and J genes are TRBV29-1 and TRBJ2-1; D ambiguous. This CDR3 reads CSVEEAGISSYNEQFF. The CDR3 nucleotides are TGCAGCGTTGAAGAGGCAGGCATTAGCTCCTACAATGAGCAGTTCTTC.